This paragraph reports one T cell receptor beta chain. Its antigen is currently unknown. The PCR was carried out with 60 Vbeta primers and 13 Jbeta primers. Method: immunoSEQ multiplex PCR; TCRdb's copy keeps in-frame clones and lacks some. The sample shows over 150,000 clones, roughly 75% of them seen only once. The data belong to a study of cytomegalovirus exposure and HLA in healthy donors. Study in general: Early released data comprised around 80 million unique TCRs from HLA-typed donors.

The study's findings and limits: Altogether, some 170 TCR beta chains were recorded as cytomegalovirus-associated. By a later analysis, the bulk of CMV-associated TCR beta chains appeared HLA-restricted. In vitro work confirmed that a few CMV-associated chains recognize CMV antigens.

The V end was cut by 8 bases, the J end by 0 bases, with 17 bases between. Germline V gives CDR1 MGHDK, CDR2 SYGVNS. The CDR3 is 16 amino acids. The TCR comes from a man aged 30-40 years in good health and CMV-seropositive. V and J are TRBV25-1 and TRBJ1-3; D is uncertain. The sequencing sample was made of PBMCs. CDR3 sequence reads: CASRPLAAFSGNTIYF. The CDR3 DNA reads as TGTGCCAGCCGCCCTTTGGCGGCATTCTCTGGAAACACCATATATTTT.